This T cell receptor beta chain was retrieved from a study of OX40 agonist ivuxolimab in advanced cancers. V gave up 7 bases and J gave up 2 bases, with 11 bases separating them. This CDR3 is 12 amino acids long. Germline CDR1 and CDR2: SQVTM and ANQGSEA. Here immunoSEQ multiplex PCR was the method, and the copy in TCRdb shows in-frame clones only, minus some. The sample has under 75,000 clones; 91% are singletons. The sequence was obtained from an adult with an advanced solid tumor such as melanoma, head and neck, liver or kidney cancer. This rearrangement joins TRBV29-1 to TRBJ1-2; D remains unclear. Specimen: CD4+ or CD8+ T cells sorted from blood, collected in a trial of the OX40 agonist ivuxolimab. CDR3: CSALDKNYGYTF. The DNA of the CDR3 is TGCAGCGCCCTAGACAAGAACTATGGCTACACCTTC. Based on the CDR3 plus reference TRBV29-1 and TRBJ1-2, the full variable domain is SAVISQKPSRDICQRGTSLTIQCQVDSQVTMMFWYRQQPGQSLTLIATANQGSEATYESGFVIDKFPISRPNLTFSTLTVSNMSPEDSSIYLCSALDKNYGYTFGSGTRLTVV.